This T cell receptor beta chain was recorded in a study of chemoradiotherapy in HPV16-positive cancers. Sequenced by immunoSEQ multiplex PCR; TCRdb stores in-frame clones only, minus some. The table records over 7,000 clones, 80% of them present only once. CDR3 size: 14 residues. CDR1 SGHAT and CDR2 FQNNGV come from the germline V gene. After removal of 8 bases from V and 9 bases from J, the junction contained 12 bases not matched to a gene. Sampling was carried out from a patient who underwent chemoradiotherapy. The TCR was taken from a human donor with HPV-associated anogenital cancer. The V gene is TRBV11-2, the J gene TRBJ2-1; 8 bases fit TRBD1. The CDR3 loop is CASQTPGGRGEQFF. The CDR3 region has the DNA TGTGCCAGCCAGACTCCAGGGGGCCGTGGTGAGCAGTTCTTC.